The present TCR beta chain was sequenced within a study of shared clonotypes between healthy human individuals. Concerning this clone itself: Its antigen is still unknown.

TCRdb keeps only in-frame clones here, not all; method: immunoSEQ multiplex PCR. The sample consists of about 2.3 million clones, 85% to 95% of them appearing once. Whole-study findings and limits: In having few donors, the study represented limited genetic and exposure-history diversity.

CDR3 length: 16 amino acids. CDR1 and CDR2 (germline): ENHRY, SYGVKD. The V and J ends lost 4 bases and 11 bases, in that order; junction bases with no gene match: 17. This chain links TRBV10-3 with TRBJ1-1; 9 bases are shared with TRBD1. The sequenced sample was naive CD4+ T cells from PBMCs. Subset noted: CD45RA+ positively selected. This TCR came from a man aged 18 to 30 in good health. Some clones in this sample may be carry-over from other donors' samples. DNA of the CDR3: TGTGCCATCAGTGCCCCCCAGGGGGCAGGGACAGGGTTCGCTTTCTTT. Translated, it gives CAISAPQGAGTGFAFF.